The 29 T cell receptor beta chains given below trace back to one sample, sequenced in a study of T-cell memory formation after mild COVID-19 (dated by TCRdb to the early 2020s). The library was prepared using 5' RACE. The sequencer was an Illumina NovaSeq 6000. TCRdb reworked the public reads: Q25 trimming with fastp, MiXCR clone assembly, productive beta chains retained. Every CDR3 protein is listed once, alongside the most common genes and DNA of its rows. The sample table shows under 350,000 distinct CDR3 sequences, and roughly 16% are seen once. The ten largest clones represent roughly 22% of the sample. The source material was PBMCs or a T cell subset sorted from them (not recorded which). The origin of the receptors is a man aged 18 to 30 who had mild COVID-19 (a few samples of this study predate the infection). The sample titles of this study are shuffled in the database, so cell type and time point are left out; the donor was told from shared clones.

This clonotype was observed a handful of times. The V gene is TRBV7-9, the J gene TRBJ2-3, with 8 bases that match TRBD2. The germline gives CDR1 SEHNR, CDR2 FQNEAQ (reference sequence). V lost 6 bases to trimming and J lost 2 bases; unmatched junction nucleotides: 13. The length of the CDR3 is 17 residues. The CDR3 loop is CASRPKTSGINTDTQYF. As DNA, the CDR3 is TGTGCCAGCAGGCCTAAAACTAGCGGTATAAACACAGATACGCAGTATTTT.

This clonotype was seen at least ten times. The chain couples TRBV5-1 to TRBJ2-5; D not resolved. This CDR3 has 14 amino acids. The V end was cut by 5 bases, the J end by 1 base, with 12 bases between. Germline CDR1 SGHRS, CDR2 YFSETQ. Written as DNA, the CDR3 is TGCGCCAGCAGTGGACGGAACATCCAAGAGACCCAGTACTTC. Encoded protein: CASSGRNIQETQYF.

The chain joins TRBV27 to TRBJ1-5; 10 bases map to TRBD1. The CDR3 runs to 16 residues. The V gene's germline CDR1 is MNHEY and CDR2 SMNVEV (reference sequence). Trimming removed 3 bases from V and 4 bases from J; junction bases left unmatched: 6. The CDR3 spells CASSFGDRGLNQPQHF. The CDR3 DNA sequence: TGTGCCAGCAGTTTCGGAGACAGGGGGCTTAATCAGCCCCAGCATTTT.

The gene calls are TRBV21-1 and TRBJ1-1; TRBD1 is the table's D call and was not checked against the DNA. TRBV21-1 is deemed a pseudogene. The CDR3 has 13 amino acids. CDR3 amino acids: CASLPRGRLKAFF. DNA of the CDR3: TGTGCCAGCCTCCCTCGGGGGCGCCTCAAGGCTTTCTTT.

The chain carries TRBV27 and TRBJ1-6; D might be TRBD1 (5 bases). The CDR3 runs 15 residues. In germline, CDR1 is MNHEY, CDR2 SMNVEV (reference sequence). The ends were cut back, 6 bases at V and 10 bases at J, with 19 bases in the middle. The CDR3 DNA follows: TGTGCCAGCAGCCTAGGGGAGGGGAAGGAATCACCCCTCCACTTT. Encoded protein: CASSLGEGKESPLHF.

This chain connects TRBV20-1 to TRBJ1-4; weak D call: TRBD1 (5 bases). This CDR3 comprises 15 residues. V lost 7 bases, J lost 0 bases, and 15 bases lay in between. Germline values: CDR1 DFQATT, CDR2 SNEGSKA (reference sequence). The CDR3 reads CSVGVWGATNEKLFF. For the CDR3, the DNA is TGCAGTGTTGGGGTCTGGGGGGCAACTAATGAAAAACTGTTTTTT.

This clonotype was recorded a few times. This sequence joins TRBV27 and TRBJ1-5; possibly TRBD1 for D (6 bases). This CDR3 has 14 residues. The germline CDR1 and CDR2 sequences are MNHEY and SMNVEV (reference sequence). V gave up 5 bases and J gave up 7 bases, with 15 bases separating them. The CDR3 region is CASSTNRVGQPQHF. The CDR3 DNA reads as TGTGCCAGCAGTACAAACAGGGTAGGCCAGCCCCAGCATTTT.

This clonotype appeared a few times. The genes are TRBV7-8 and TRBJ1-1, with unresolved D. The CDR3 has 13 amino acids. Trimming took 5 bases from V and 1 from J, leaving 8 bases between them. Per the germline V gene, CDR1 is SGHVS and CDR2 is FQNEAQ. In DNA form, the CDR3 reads TGTGCCAGCAGCCCTACGGAGAACACTGAAGCTTTCTTT. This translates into CASSPTENTEAFF.

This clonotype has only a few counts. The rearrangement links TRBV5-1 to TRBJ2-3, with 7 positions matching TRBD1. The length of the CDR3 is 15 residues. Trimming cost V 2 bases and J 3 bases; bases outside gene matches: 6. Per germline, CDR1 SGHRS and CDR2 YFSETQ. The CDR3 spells CASSFGTVATDTQYF. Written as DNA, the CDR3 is TGCGCCAGCAGCTTTGGGACAGTGGCTACAGATACGCAGTATTTT.

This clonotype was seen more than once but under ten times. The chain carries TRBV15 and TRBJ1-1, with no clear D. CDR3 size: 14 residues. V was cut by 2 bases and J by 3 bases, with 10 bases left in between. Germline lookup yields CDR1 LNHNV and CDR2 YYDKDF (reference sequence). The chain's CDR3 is CATSRKGSDTEAFF. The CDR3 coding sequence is TGTGCCACCAGCAGAAAGGGATCGGACACTGAAGCTTTCTTT. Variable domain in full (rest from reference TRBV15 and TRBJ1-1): DAMVIQNPRYQVTQFGKPVTLSCSQTLNHNVMYWYQQKSSQAPKLLFHYYDKDFNNEADTPDNFQSRRPNTSFCFLDIRSPGLGDTAMYLCATSRKGSDTEAFFGQGTRLTVV.

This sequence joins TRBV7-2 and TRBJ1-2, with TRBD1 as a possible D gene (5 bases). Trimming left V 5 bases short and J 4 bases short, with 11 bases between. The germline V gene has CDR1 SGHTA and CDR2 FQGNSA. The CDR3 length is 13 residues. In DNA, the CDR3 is TGTGCCAGCAGCCTCGGGGCCGGCTATGGCTACACCTTC. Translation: CASSLGAGYGYTF.

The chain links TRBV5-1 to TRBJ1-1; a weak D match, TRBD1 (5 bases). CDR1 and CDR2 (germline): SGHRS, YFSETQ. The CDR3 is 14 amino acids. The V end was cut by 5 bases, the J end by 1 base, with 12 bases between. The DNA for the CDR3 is TGCGCCAGCAGTCGCGAGCAGGGGAACACTGAAGCTTTCTTT. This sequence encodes CASSREQGNTEAFF.

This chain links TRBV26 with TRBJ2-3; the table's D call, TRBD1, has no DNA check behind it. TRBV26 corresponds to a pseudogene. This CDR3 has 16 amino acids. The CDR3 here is CASSSSPGPDMDTQYF. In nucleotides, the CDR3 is TGTGCCAGCAGTTCATCTCCGGGACCGGACATGGATACGCAGTATTTT.

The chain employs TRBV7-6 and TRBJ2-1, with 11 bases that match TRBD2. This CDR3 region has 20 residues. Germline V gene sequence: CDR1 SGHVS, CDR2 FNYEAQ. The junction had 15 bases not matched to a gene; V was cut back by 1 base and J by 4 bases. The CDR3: CASSLGLAGRGLKHYNEQFF. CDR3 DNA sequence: TGTGCCAGCAGCTTAGGACTAGCGGGGAGGGGGCTCAAACATTACAATGAGCAGTTCTTC.

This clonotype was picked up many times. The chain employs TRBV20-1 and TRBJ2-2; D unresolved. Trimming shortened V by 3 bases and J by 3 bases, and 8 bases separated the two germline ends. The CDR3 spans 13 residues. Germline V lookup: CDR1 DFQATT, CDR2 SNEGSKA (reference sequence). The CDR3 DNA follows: TGCAGTGCTAGCCGGCAGGACACCGGGGAGCTGTTTTTT. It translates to CSASRQDTGELFF.

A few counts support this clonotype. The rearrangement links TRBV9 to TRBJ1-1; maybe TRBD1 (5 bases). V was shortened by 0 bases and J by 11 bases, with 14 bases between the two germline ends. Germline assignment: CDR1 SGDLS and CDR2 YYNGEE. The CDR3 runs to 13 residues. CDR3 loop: CASSVEGRGRAFF. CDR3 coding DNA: TGTGCCAGCAGCGTAGAAGGGAGGGGACGGGCTTTCTTT.

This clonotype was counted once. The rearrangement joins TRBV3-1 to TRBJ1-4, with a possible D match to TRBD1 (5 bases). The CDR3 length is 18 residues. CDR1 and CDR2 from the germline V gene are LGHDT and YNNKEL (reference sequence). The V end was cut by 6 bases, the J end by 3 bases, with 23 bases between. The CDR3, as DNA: TGTGCCAGCAGTATGACCCGATGGGGGGTTCGTGCTAATGAAAAACTGTTTTTT. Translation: CASSMTRWGVRANEKLFF.

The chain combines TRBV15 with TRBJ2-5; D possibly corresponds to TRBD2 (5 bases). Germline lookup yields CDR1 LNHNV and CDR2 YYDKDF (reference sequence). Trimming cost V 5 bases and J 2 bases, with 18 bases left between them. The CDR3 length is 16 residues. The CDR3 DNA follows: TGTGCCACCAGCCTTTGGGGTCCGGGGATACAAGAGACCCAGTACTTC. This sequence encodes CATSLWGPGIQETQYF.

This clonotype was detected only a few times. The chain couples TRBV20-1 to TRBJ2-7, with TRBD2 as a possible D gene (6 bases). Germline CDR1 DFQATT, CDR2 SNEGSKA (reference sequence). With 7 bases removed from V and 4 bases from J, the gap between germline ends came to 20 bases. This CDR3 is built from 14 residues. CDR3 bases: TGCAGTGTGAGCGGTGGGGGACTTCCTTACGAGCAGTACGTC. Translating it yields CSVSGGGLPYEQYV.

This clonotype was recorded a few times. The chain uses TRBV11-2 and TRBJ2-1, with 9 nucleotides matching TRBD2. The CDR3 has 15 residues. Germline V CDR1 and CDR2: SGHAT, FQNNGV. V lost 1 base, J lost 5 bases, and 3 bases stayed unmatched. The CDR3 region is CASSLGSGGNNEQFF. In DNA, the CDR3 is TGTGCCAGCAGCTTAGGTAGCGGGGGCAACAATGAGCAGTTCTTC.

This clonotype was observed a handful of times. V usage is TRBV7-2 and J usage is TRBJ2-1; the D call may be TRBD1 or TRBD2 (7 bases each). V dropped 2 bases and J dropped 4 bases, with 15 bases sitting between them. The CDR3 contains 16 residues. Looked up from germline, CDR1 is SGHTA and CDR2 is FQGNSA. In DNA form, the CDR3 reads TGTGCCAGCAGCTTACACTCAGGGGGGGATTACAATGAGCAGTTCTTC. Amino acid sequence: CASSLHSGGDYNEQFF.

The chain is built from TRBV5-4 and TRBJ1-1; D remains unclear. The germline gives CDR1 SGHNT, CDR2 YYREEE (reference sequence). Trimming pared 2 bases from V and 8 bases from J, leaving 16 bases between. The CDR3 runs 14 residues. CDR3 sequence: CASSFFSLSAEAFF. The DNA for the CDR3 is TGTGCCAGCAGCTTTTTTTCCCTGTCGGCAGAAGCTTTCTTT.

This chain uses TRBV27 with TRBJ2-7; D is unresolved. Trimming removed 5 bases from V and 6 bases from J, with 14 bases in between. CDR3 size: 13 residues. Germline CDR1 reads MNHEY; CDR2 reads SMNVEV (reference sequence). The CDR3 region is CASSITPGGEQYF. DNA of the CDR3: TGTGCCAGCAGTATTACCCCGGGTGGCGAGCAGTACTTC.

The chain's CDR3 is CASSRRDRGERGSPLHF. The CDR3 DNA is TGTGCCAGCAGCCGCCGGGACAGGGGGGAAAGGGGGTCACCCCTCCACTTT. This sequence joins TRBV7-2 and TRBJ1-6; 11 bases match TRBD1. The CDR3 runs to 17 residues. Trimming took 5 bases from V and 10 from J; bases not matched to a gene: 13. In germline, CDR1 is SGHTA, CDR2 FQGNSA.

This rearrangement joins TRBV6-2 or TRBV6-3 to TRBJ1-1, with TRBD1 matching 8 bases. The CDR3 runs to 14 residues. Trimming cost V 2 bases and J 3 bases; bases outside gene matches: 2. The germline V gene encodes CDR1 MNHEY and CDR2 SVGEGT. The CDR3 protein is CASSYGQGDTEAFF. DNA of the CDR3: TGTGCCAGCAGTTACGGACAGGGCGACACTGAAGCTTTCTTT.

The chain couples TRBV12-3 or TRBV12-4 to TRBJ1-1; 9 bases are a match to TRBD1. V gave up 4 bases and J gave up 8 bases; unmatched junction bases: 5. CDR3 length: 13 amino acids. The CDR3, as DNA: TGTGCCAGCAGTTGGGGACAGGGAGGCGAAGCTTTCTTT. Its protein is CASSWGQGGEAFF.

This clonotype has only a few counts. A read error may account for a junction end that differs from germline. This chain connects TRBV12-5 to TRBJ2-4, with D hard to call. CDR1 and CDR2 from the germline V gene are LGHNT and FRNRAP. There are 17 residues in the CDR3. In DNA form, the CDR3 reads TGTGCTAGTGGTTTGCTCTCAGGCCCCTTAGCCAAAAATATTCAGTACTTC. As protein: CASGLLSGPLAKNIQYF. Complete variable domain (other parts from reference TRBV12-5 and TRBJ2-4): DARVTQTPRHKVTEMGQEVTMRCQPILGHNTVFWYRQTMMQGLELLAYFRNRAPLDDSGMPKDRFSAEMPDATLATLKIQPSEPRDSAVYFCASGLLSGPLAKNIQYFGAGTRLSVL.

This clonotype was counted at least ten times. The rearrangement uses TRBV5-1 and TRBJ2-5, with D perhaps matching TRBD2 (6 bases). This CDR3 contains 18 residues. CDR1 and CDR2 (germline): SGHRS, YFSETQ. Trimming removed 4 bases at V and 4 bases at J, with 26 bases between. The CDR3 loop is CASSPGVSWGLTGETQYF. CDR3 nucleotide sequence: TGCGCCAGCAGCCCGGGGGTTTCGTGGGGCCTCACCGGAGAGACCCAGTACTTC. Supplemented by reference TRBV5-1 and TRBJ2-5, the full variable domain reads KAGVTQTPRYLIKTRGQQVTLSCSPISGHRSVSWYQQTPGQGLQFLFEYFSETQRNKGNFPGRFSGRQFSNSRSEMNVSTLELGDSALYLCASSPGVSWGLTGETQYFGPGTRLLVL.

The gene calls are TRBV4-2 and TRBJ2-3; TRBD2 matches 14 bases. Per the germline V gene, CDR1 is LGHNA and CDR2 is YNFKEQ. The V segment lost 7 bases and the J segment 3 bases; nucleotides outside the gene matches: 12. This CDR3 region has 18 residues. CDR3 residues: CASILRSGLAGDTDTQYF. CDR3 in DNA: TGTGCCAGCATCCTCAGGTCGGGACTAGCGGGGGATACAGATACGCAGTATTTT.